The 32 T cell receptor beta chains given below trace back to one sample, sequenced in a study of T cells after yellow fever vaccination. A single record per CDR3 protein comes from TCRdb applying MiXCR to the 5' RACE reads. The repertoire holds roughly 170,000 distinct CDR3 sequences, over 7% seen once, with around 35% in the top ten. The source material was CD8+ T cells sorted from PBMCs, sampled 45 days after the yellow fever booster vaccination. The receptors originated from a man aged 18 to 29 who received the YFV17D yellow fever vaccine.

The V gene is TRBV5-6, the J gene TRBJ2-2; D is ambiguous. Germline V lookup: CDR1 SGHDT, CDR2 YYEEEE. The CDR3 totals 14 residues. Trimming stripped 4 bases from V and 6 bases from J, with 13 bases between. The CDR3 loop reads CASSDWGLAGELFF. The CDR3 DNA reads TGTGCCAGCAGCGACTGGGGTCTGGCCGGGGAGCTGTTTTTT.

Notes on this clonotype: This may be a read error, as it is one base from a much larger clone. The V gene is TRBV6-5, the J gene TRBJ2-5, with D possibly matching TRBD2 (5 bases). V shed 5 bases and J shed 7 bases, with 8 bases lying between them. The CDR3 totals 11 residues. The germline V gene encodes CDR1 MNHEY and CDR2 SVGAGI. CDR3 region: CASSGLVTQYF. The CDR3 region has the DNA TGTGCCAGCAGTGGACTGGTGACCCAGTACTTC.

The rearrangement links TRBV19 to TRBJ2-5, with D tentatively TRBD2 (6 bases). With 3 bases removed from V and 3 bases from J, the gap between germline ends came to 14 bases. The germline gives CDR1 LNHDA, CDR2 SQIVND (reference sequence). The CDR3 loop spans 15 amino acids. The CDR3 region is CASSMPAGGEETQYF. CDR3 nucleotides: TGTGCCAGTAGTATGCCGGCAGGCGGGGAAGAGACCCAGTACTTC.

The sample holds a few counts of this clonotype. This sequence joins TRBV9 and TRBJ2-5; D perhaps matches TRBD1 (6 bases). CDR1 and CDR2 from the germline V gene are SGDLS and YYNGEE. V was trimmed by 3 bases and J by 0 bases, leaving 9 bases between them. The CDR3 extends over 14 amino acids. CDR3 nucleotides: TGTGCCAGCAGCGACCGGGACAACCAAGAGACCCAGTACTTC. Translating it yields CASSDRDNQETQYF. The complete variable domain, with remaining parts taken from reference TRBV9 and TRBJ2-5, reads DSGVTQTPKHLITATGQRVTLRCSPRSGDLSVYWYQQSLDQGLQFLIQYYNGEERAKGNILERFSAQQFPDLHSELNLSSLELGDSALYFCASSDRDNQETQYFGPGTRLLVL.

This clonotype has ten or more counts. The V and J genes are TRBV7-9 and TRBJ2-2, with a weak D call TRBD1 (6 bases). Germline loops: CDR1 SEHNR, CDR2 FQNEAQ (reference sequence). The CDR3 is 14 amino acids. V lost 10 bases and J lost 0, with 12 bases in between. CDR3 in DNA: TGTGCCATCCCACAGGGACCGAACACCGGGGAGCTGTTTTTT. Protein product: CAIPQGPNTGELFF.

There are a few counts of this clonotype. The chain uses TRBV6-2 or TRBV6-3 and TRBJ2-7; the match to TRBD1 covers 7 bases. This CDR3 region has 14 residues. The germline gives CDR1 MNHEY, CDR2 SVGEGT. Germline trimming cut 2 bases from V and 3 bases from J; bases unmatched to any gene: 4. CDR3 residues: CASSYTAGGYEQYV. The CDR3 nucleotides read TGTGCCAGCAGTTACACAGCAGGGGGCTACGAGCAGTACGTC.

This clonotype was picked up a small number of times. V gene TRBV5-6 combines with J gene TRBJ2-5, with 9 bases lining up with TRBD1. Germline lookup yields CDR1 SGHDT and CDR2 YYEEEE. Unmatched junction bases numbered 3, after V lost 3 bases and J lost 3 bases. This CDR3 comprises 14 residues. For the CDR3, the DNA is TGTGCCAGCAGCTCGGGACAGGGAAAAGAGACCCAGTACTTC. Translating it yields CASSSGQGKETQYF.

This sequence joins TRBV10-3 and TRBJ2-2; TRBD1 agrees at 11 bases. Germline V gives CDR1 ENHRY, CDR2 SYGVKD. V shed 3 bases, J shed 6 bases, and the junction held 6 bases outside the gene matches. The CDR3 has 16 residues. CDR3 bases: TGTGCCATCAGTGATTTCGGGACAGGGGGACCCGGGGAGCTGTTTTTT. Its translation: CAISDFGTGGPGELFF.

The sample holds a few counts of this clonotype. This rearrangement joins TRBV7-9 to TRBJ1-5; D possibly corresponds to TRBD1 (6 bases). The CDR3 is 13 amino acids. V lost 11 bases, J lost 3 bases, and 14 bases lay in between. Germline V gene lookup returns CDR1 SEHNR and CDR2 FQNEAQ (reference sequence). The CDR3 protein is CAGQGGPNQPQHF. CDR3 bases: TGTGCCGGGCAAGGGGGACCCAATCAGCCCCAGCATTTT.

This clonotype occurred a few times. The chain links TRBV19 to TRBJ2-1, with TRBD2 matching over 11 bases. This CDR3 comprises 16 residues. V lost 4 bases and J lost 2; bases outside the gene matches: 4. Germline V lookup: CDR1 LNHDA, CDR2 SQIVND (reference sequence). CDR3 residues: CASSNELAGAYNEQFF. CDR3 nucleotide sequence: TGTGCCAGTAGTAATGAACTAGCGGGGGCCTACAATGAGCAGTTCTTC. Complete variable domain (other parts from reference TRBV19 and TRBJ2-1): DGGITQSPKYLFRKEGQNVTLSCEQNLNHDAMYWYRQDPGQGLRLIYYSQIVNDFQKGDIAEGYSVSREKKESFPLTVTSAQKNPTAFYLCASSNELAGAYNEQFFGPGTRLTVL.

The chain has TRBV6-5 and TRBJ1-6, with D unclear. The CDR3 has 17 residues. The germline gives CDR1 MNHEY, CDR2 SVGAGI. V was trimmed by 0 bases and J by 7 bases, leaving 16 bases between them. CDR3 amino acids: CASSYSISYGSNSPLHF. The CDR3 coding sequence is TGTGCCAGCAGTTACTCGATTTCCTACGGATCAAATTCACCCCTCCACTTT.

This clonotype was recorded many times. The chain joins TRBV29-1 to TRBJ2-3, with TRBD1 identical over 9 bases. V lost 7 bases, J lost 4 bases, and 6 bases stayed unmatched. The CDR3 contains 13 residues. Germline CDR1 is SQVTM and CDR2 is ANQGSEA. The CDR3 is CSGRDREPDTQYF. CDR3 nucleotide sequence: TGCAGCGGGCGGGACAGGGAACCAGATACGCAGTATTTT.

In this sample, this clonotype turned up a few times. The V call is TRBV2, the J call TRBJ2-1, with TRBD2 matching 16 bases. Trimming took 4 bases from V and 7 from J; bases not matched to a gene: 1. Germline V gene sequence: CDR1 SNHLY, CDR2 FYNNEI. This CDR3 is built from 15 residues. The CDR3 loop reads CASSGGLAGGNEQFF. CDR3 nucleotide sequence: TGTGCCAGCAGTGGGGGACTAGCGGGGGGGAATGAGCAGTTCTTC.

The sample holds a few counts of this clonotype. The genes are TRBV7-9 and TRBJ2-3; D might be TRBD1 (7 bases). Trimming shortened V by 5 bases and J by 2 bases, and 20 bases separated the two germline ends. Germline loops: CDR1 SEHNR, CDR2 FQNEAQ (reference sequence). The CDR3 covers 17 residues. DNA of the CDR3: TGTGCCAGCAGCCCCCCGGCAGGGGGGCATCCCACAGATACGCAGTATTTT. This sequence encodes CASSPPAGGHPTDTQYF. Full variable domain (remainder filled in from reference TRBV7-9 and TRBJ2-3): DTGVSQNPRHKITKRGQNVTFRCDPISEHNRLYWYRQTLGQGPEFLTYFQNEAQLEKSRLLSDRFSAERPKGSFSTLEIQRTEQGDSAMYLCASSPPAGGHPTDTQYFGPGTRLTVL.

This clonotype has a handful of counts. CDR3 nucleotides: TGTGCCAGCAGTTACACCCTCTCCTACGAGCAGTACGTC. Encoded protein: CASSYTLSYEQYV. The chain combines TRBV6-2 or TRBV6-3 with TRBJ2-7; the D is unclear. Germline loops: CDR1 MNHEY, CDR2 SVGEGT. The CDR3 runs 13 residues. V shed 2 bases and J shed 0 bases, with 5 bases lying between them.

The V and J genes are TRBV15 and TRBJ2-2; 7 bases fit TRBD1. CDR1 is LNHNV, CDR2 YYDKDF, per germline (reference sequence). The CDR3 loop spans 16 amino acids. V shed 3 bases, J shed 1 base, and the junction held 5 bases outside the gene matches. CDR3 amino acids: CATSSYDRVNTGELFF. The CDR3 DNA reads TGTGCCACCAGCAGCTACGACAGGGTGAACACCGGGGAGCTGTTTTTT. Drawing the rest from reference TRBV15 and TRBJ2-2, the complete variable domain is DAMVIQNPRYQVTQFGKPVTLSCSQTLNHNVMYWYQQKSSQAPKLLFHYYDKDFNNEADTPDNFQSRRPNTSFCFLDIRSPGLGDTAMYLCATSSYDRVNTGELFFGEGSRLTVL.

Many counts were recorded for this clonotype. The chain couples TRBV4-3 to TRBJ2-3, with 7 positions matching TRBD1. This CDR3 contains 18 residues. The junction had 12 bases not matched to a gene; V was cut back by 1 base and J by 2 bases. The germline CDR1 and CDR2 sequences are LGHNA and YSLEER. For the CDR3, the DNA is TGCGCCAGCAGCCAAGCTCCTTTTGGGACAGCTATCACAGATACGCAGTATTTT. Encoded protein: CASSQAPFGTAITDTQYF.

The chain recombines TRBV27 with TRBJ2-2; 9 nucleotides align to TRBD1. J gave up 4 bases and V 3 bases, and 9 bases lay outside the gene matches. Germline CDR1 and CDR2: MNHEY and SMNVEV (reference sequence). This CDR3 spans 17 amino acids. CDR3: CASSFNPGQGSTGELFF. CDR3 in DNA: TGTGCCAGCAGTTTTAACCCGGGACAGGGCTCCACCGGGGAGCTGTTTTTT.

This clonotype was observed a few times. The chain has TRBV30 and TRBJ1-1; the D gene is possibly TRBD1 (5 bases). The V gene lost 3 bases and the J gene lost 6 bases, with 11 bases spanning the gap. Germline lookup yields CDR1 GTSNPN and CDR2 SVGIG (reference sequence). This CDR3 is built from 12 residues. For the CDR3, the DNA is TGTGCCTGGAGGCAGGGAAGCCCTGAAGCTTTCTTT. It encodes CAWRQGSPEAFF.

This clonotype was picked up many times. The rearrangement links TRBV20-1 to TRBJ1-1; the D is unclear. Germline values: CDR1 DFQATT, CDR2 SNEGSKA (reference sequence). The CDR3 is 12 residues long. V was pared by 6 bases and J by 5 bases, with 13 bases between. The CDR3 reads CSACLIGTEAFF. The DNA of the CDR3 is TGCAGTGCATGCTTGATAGGGACTGAAGCTTTCTTT.

This chain connects TRBV12-3 or TRBV12-4 to TRBJ1-1, with D perhaps TRBD1 (6 bases). The CDR3 totals 14 residues. The ends were cut back, 7 bases at V and 0 bases at J, with 12 bases in the middle. CDR3 nucleotide sequence: TGTGCCAGCATCCCTACAGGGCTGAACACTGAAGCTTTCTTT. It specifies CASIPTGLNTEAFF.

This clonotype was seen repeatedly, ten times or more. The rearrangement joins TRBV4-2 to TRBJ2-1; TRBD2 agrees at 13 bases. Unmatched junction bases numbered 6, after V lost 6 bases and J lost 4 bases. This CDR3 spans 16 amino acids. The germline V gene encodes CDR1 LGHNA and CDR2 YNFKEQ. CDR3 sequence (DNA): TGTGCCAGCAGGCTGACTAGCGGGGGGCCTTACAATGAGCAGTTCTTC. Protein sequence: CASRLTSGGPYNEQFF.

The chain couples TRBV6-4 to TRBJ2-5; D gene uncertain. The V gene's germline CDR1 is MRHNA and CDR2 SNTAGT. This CDR3 spans 13 amino acids. The V end was cut by 0 bases, the J end by 7 bases, with 9 bases between. This chain's CDR3 is CASSDSDVGTQYF. CDR3 DNA sequence: TGTGCCAGCAGTGACTCGGACGTGGGGACCCAGTACTTC.

This rearrangement joins TRBV30 to TRBJ1-1; 10 bases fit TRBD1. V was clipped by 2 bases and J by 6 bases; unmatched bases: 6. Germline V lookup: CDR1 GTSNPN, CDR2 SVGIG (reference sequence). The CDR3 contains 14 residues. The CDR3 bases are TGTGCCTGGAGTACCGGGACAGGGGACTCTGAAGCTTTCTTT. It translates to CAWSTGTGDSEAFF.

The CDR3 region has the DNA TGTGCCAGCGGGTTCCGGGGTGGACAGCCCCAGCATTTT. It is translated as CASGFRGGQPQHF. The gene calls are TRBV6-2 or TRBV6-3 and TRBJ1-5, with D unresolved. Germline CDR1 is MNHEY and CDR2 is SVGEGT. V lost 8 bases and J 7 bases, leaving 15 bases between the germline ends. The CDR3 spans 13 residues.

This clonotype has ten or more counts. The chain uses TRBV9 and TRBJ2-7; D call uncertain. V lost 0 bases, J lost 2 bases, and 9 bases lay in between. This CDR3 is 14 amino acids long. Per the germline V gene, CDR1 is SGDLS and CDR2 is YYNGEE. For the CDR3, the DNA is TGTGCCAGCAGCGTAGGAACAGAGGCCTACGAGCAGTACTTC. Its protein is CASSVGTEAYEQYF. The full variable domain, completed using reference TRBV9 and TRBJ2-7, is DSGVTQTPKHLITATGQRVTLRCSPRSGDLSVYWYQQSLDQGLQFLIQYYNGEERAKGNILERFSAQQFPDLHSELNLSSLELGDSALYFCASSVGTEAYEQYFGPGTRLTVT.

This clonotype was counted a few times. This chain connects TRBV4-1 to TRBJ1-2; possible D gene TRBD1, 6 bases. V shed 1 base and J shed 4 bases, with 16 bases lying between them. The CDR3 totals 16 residues. Germline CDR1 is MGHRA and CDR2 is YSYEKL. In DNA, the CDR3 is TGCGCCAGCAGCCAAGTTCATACAGGGCCCTCCTATGGCTACACCTTC. Its protein product is CASSQVHTGPSYGYTF.

This clonotype was recorded a few times. The chain recombines TRBV10-1 with TRBJ2-5, with no clear D. The ends were cut back, 3 bases at V and 4 bases at J, with 15 bases in the middle. This CDR3 comprises 15 residues. From germline, CDR1 is WNHNN and CDR2 SYGVQD (reference sequence). This chain's CDR3 is CASSETLSTGETQYF. The CDR3 coding sequence is TGCGCCAGCAGTGAAACTTTGTCTACCGGAGAGACCCAGTACTTC.

V and J are TRBV7-9 and TRBJ2-5; D unclear. The germline V gene has CDR1 SEHNR and CDR2 FQNEAQ (reference sequence). V lost 4 bases and J lost 3, with 12 bases in between. CDR3 length: 14 residues. In DNA, the CDR3 is TGTGCCAGCAGCTCATACGACTTGGAAGAGACCCAGTACTTC. Its protein product is CASSSYDLEETQYF. Full variable domain (missing parts from reference TRBV7-9 and TRBJ2-5): DTGVSQNPRHKITKRGQNVTFRCDPISEHNRLYWYRQTLGQGPEFLTYFQNEAQLEKSRLLSDRFSAERPKGSFSTLEIQRTEQGDSAMYLCASSSYDLEETQYFGPGTRLLVL.

The chain joins TRBV4-2 to TRBJ2-1; D is unclear. Between the trimmed V and J ends, which lost 0 bases and 8 bases, there was a span of 11 bases. CDR1 is LGHNA and CDR2 is YNFKEQ in the germline V gene. The CDR3 is made up of 14 amino acids. The CDR3 sequence: CASSQEGSTDEQFF. CDR3 DNA: TGTGCCAGCAGCCAAGAGGGATCTACTGATGAGCAGTTCTTC.

This clonotype was counted a few times. The chain uses TRBV10-3 and TRBJ2-5, with D perhaps TRBD2 (5 bases). CDR3 length: 16 amino acids. V gave up 5 bases and J gave up 4 bases, with 20 bases separating them. The germline V gene encodes CDR1 ENHRY and CDR2 SYGVKD. The CDR3 protein is CAISSPGETGGETQYF. The CDR3 nucleotides are TGTGCCATCAGTAGTCCCGGGGAAACGGGTGGAGAGACCCAGTACTTC.

V usage is TRBV7-6 and J usage is TRBJ1-1; D is unclear. V lost 5 bases and J 5 bases, leaving 9 bases between the germline ends. This CDR3 contains 12 residues. Germline V CDR1 and CDR2: SGHVS, FNYEAQ. CDR3 in amino acids: CASSPTGTEAFF. In nucleotides, the CDR3 is TGTGCCAGCAGCCCAACGGGTACTGAAGCTTTCTTT.